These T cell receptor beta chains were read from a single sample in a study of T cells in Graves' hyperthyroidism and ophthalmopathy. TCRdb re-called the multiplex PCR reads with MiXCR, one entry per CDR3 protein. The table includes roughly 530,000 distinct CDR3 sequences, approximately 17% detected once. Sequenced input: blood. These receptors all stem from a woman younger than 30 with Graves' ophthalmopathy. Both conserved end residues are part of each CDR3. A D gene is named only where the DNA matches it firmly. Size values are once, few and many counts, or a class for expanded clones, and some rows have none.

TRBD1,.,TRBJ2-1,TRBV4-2,TGTGCCAGCAGCCAAGCAGGGACAGGGATCAAGGGTGAGCAGTTCTTC,CASSQAGTGIKGEQFF
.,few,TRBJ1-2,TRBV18,TGTGCCAGCTCACCTAAGGAGAACTATGGCTACACCTTC,CASSPKENYGYTF
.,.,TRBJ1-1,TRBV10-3,TGTGCCATCAGTGAGTCATCCCCGGTCACTGAAGCTTTCTTT,CAISESSPVTEAFF
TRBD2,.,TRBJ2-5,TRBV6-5,TGTGCCAGCAGTTACTCTAGCGGGAGGGCCGGGGAGACCCAGTACTTC,CASSYSSGRAGETQYF
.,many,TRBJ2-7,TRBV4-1,TGCGCCAGCAGCCAAGAGGGTAGGGGGGAGCAGTACTTC,CASSQEGRGEQYF
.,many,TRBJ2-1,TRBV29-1,TGCAGCGTTGTTGATCCGCCTCCTAGCGACGCCTACAATGAGCAGTTCTTC,CSVVDPPPSDAYNEQFF
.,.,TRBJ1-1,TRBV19,TGTGCCAGCCAGGGGAAGATCGGGATTGACACTGAAGCTTTCTTT,CASQGKIGIDTEAFF
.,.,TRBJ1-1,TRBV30,TGTGCCTGGAGTGACCAAGGGAACACTGAAGCTTTCTTT,CAWSDQGNTEAFF
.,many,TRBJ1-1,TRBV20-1,TGCAGTGCTCAGTGGACAGCAGCGAACACTGAAGCTTTCTTT,CSAQWTAANTEAFF
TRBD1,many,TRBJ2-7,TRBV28,TGTGCCAGCAGTCGACAGGGGTTCTACGAGCAGTACTTC,CASSRQGFYEQYF